This TCR beta chain was recorded in a study of Graves' ophthalmopathy and Graves' hyperthyroidism. For donors with ophthalmopathy, the disease showed moderate-to-severe activity, reached CAS ≥3 and NOSPECS ≥4, and had lasted under 3 months. Excluded: other autoimmune disease, uncontrolled infection, pregnancy or lactation. The authors isolated PBMCs from more than 9 ml of fresh peripheral blood. The CDR3 extends over 14 amino acids. Germline CDR1 and CDR2: MGHDK and SYGVNS. A word on this clonotype: Its antigen remains unidentified. The junction and the germline gene differ at one end; a read error may be behind it.

Transcripts of RNA were the source for amplifying TCR beta CDR3 regions. HTBI primers were employed in first-round RT-PCR, then a second-round multiplex PCR followed. Each CDR3 protein is one row after TCRdb ran MiXCR on the multiplex PCR reads. The sample lists more than 550,000 distinct CDR3 sequences, roughly 39% seen once, with over 2.5% in the top ten. Notes on the study in general: Detected in blood as well were most expanded thyroid clonotypes with frequency above 0.001.

The clonotype comes from an adult man with Graves' ophthalmopathy. Sequences were obtained from peripheral blood. The chain couples TRBV25-1 to TRBJ1-2; no clear D gene. CDR3 nucleotide sequence: TGTGCCAGCAGCCAATTCTCTACTAACAATGGCTACACCTTC. It translates to CASSQFSTNNGYTF.